This TCR beta chain was retrieved from a study of blood T cell repertoires in COVID-19. The wider study: Samples representing acute and convalescent COVID-19 were sourced from the United States, Italy and Spain. From T cells, B-cell-depleted T cells, or PBMCs came the material, which was cDNA or gDNA.

Original processing notes: Amplification of reference gene primers provided the estimated nucleated cell counts. Generated by immunoSEQ multiplex PCR, the TCRdb table keeps only in-frame clones and is missing some. V and J calls and clone size are given by that table; D and trimming were obtained from the DNA. The table has roughly 78,000 clones, roughly 86% seen once. Germline assignment: CDR1 SGHRS and CDR2 YFSETQ. The junction had 4 bases not matched to a gene; V was cut back by 4 bases and J by 2 bases. The CDR3 has 14 residues. The chain carries TRBV5-1 and TRBJ2-5; 8 nucleotides agree with TRBD2. The sequence was collected from a man aged 50 to 60 with acute or convalescent COVID-19. The material sequenced was peripheral blood. The CDR3 DNA is TGCGCCAGCAGCCACGGGGGGGAACAAGAGACCCAGTACTTC. Its translation is CASSHGGEQETQYF.